The T cell receptor beta chain described here comes from a study of vaccination effects on CD4 cells after COVID-19. Turning to the study itself: Participants got two doses of BNT162b2 or mRNA-1273 vaccine. Sampling occurred 16 days and one week pre-vaccination in a couple of convalescent patients.

Germline V gene lookup returns CDR1 LGHDT and CDR2 YNNKEL (reference sequence). This CDR3 has 16 amino acids. Libraries were prepared by immunoSEQ multiplex PCR; TCRdb keeps only in-frame clonotypes and omits some of them. Of 55,000 to 90,000 clones in the sample, roughly 73% were seen once. Study outcomes and limitations: The study enrolled few convalescent patients and sampled no early post-infection timepoints. Clones induced by infection and by vaccine showed marked clonal contraction late after vaccination.

Notes on this clone: Its specificity is not known. Compared with germline, one end of the junction differs, possibly owing to a read error.

Under the ViraFEST assay, PBMC were stimulated with viral peptide pools so that antigen-specific CD4+ T cells expanded. Sequencing was performed afterwards. Scientists isolated CD4+ T cells after an approximately 10-day culture period ended. Their SARS-CoV-2 infection, verified by PCR, occurred between March and December 2020. J is TRBJ2-4 and V is TRBV3-1 (or the pseudogene TRBV3-2); 11 bases fit TRBD2. This sample comprised CD4+ T cells from PBMCs cultured with HIV peptides, obtained before COVID-19 vaccination. Subset denoted: HIV-1 Nef peptide pool negative control/reference culture. The clonotype was recovered from a human donor who had a prior SARS-CoV-2 infection. The CDR3 DNA reads as TGTGCCAGCAGCATCGGGACTAGCGGTGAGAGAGGGGTGCCGCACTTC. It yields the protein CASSIGTSGERGVPHF.